These 29 T cell receptor beta chains originate from one sample sequenced in a study of blood T cell repertoires in COVID-19. Profiling relied on immunoSEQ multiplex PCR, and the TCRdb table lists in-frame clones only, not all of them. The sample has under 150,000 clones, roughly 80% seen once. The specimen sequenced was peripheral blood. These receptors were taken from an elderly woman with acute or convalescent COVID-19.

This chain connects TRBV19 to TRBJ1-1; a weak D match, TRBD1 (5 bases). Germline V gives CDR1 LNHDA, CDR2 SQIVND (reference sequence). CDR3 length equals 14 residues. Trimming stripped 10 bases from V and 1 base from J, with 16 bases between. In DNA form, the CDR3 reads TGTGCCACCTCAAGGGGCAGGCGGAACACTGAAGCTTTCTTT. This translates into CATSRGRRNTEAFF.

This sequence joins TRBV2 and TRBJ1-2, with a weak D call TRBD1 (5 bases). CDR1 is SNHLY, CDR2 FYNNEI, per germline. The CDR3 sequence is 13 residues long. V dropped 8 bases and J dropped 7 bases, with 17 bases sitting between them. CDR3 coding DNA: TGTGCCAGCCGAGGATCAGGGTACGGTGGCTACACCTTC. Protein product: CASRGSGYGGYTF.

For the CDR3, the DNA is TGTGCCATCAGCCAGGGACAGGGGGGCACTAACTATGGCTACACCTTC. Its translation is CAISQGQGGTNYGYTF. J is TRBJ1-2 and V is TRBV10-3; 11 positions match TRBD1. J was trimmed by 0 bases and V by 6 bases; bases with no gene match: 6. This CDR3 is 16 amino acids long. In germline, CDR1 is ENHRY, CDR2 SYGVKD.

The chain uses TRBV5-1 and TRBJ2-1, with TRBD2 as a possible D gene (6 bases). The ends were cut back, 2 bases at V and 4 bases at J, with 13 bases in the middle. Germline values: CDR1 SGHRS, CDR2 YFSETQ. The CDR3 extends over 15 amino acids. The DNA of the CDR3 is TGCGCCAGCAGCTTAAATCCGGGAGAATACAATGAGCAGTTCTTC. This sequence encodes CASSLNPGEYNEQFF.

The chain joins TRBV5-1 to TRBJ1-1, with 8 bases fitting TRBD1. Looked up from germline, CDR1 is SGHRS and CDR2 is YFSETQ. V trimming: 4 bases; J trimming: 5 bases; junction bases outside the gene matches: 10. The CDR3 spans 15 residues. For the CDR3, the DNA is TGCGCCAGCAGCATGACACAGGGGGAGGGGACTGAAGCTTTCTTT. Translation gives CASSMTQGEGTEAFF.

This rearrangement joins TRBV19 to TRBJ2-3; D unresolved. Germline values: CDR1 LNHDA, CDR2 SQIVND (reference sequence). The CDR3 consists of 13 residues. The germline V and J ends were trimmed by 2 bases and 6 bases, with 9 bases remaining between them. CDR3 residues: CASSISIEDTQYF. The DNA of the CDR3 is TGTGCCAGTAGTATATCCATCGAGGATACGCAGTATTTT. Looking up the rest from reference TRBV19 and TRBJ2-3 gives the full variable domain: DGGITQSPKYLFRKEGQNVTLSCEQNLNHDAMYWYRQDPGQGLRLIYYSQIVNDFQKGDIAEGYSVSREKKESFPLTVTSAQKNPTAFYLCASSISIEDTQYFGPGTRLTVL.

In its sample, this clone was seen a few times. The V and J genes are TRBV7-2 and TRBJ2-2; tentative D call: TRBD2 (6 bases). The CDR3 sequence is 15 residues long. Germline values: CDR1 SGHTA, CDR2 FQGNSA. With 5 bases removed from V and 3 bases from J, the gap between germline ends came to 13 bases. This CDR3 is CASSEIAEYTGELFF. In DNA form, the CDR3 reads TGTGCCAGCAGCGAAATAGCGGAGTACACCGGGGAGCTGTTTTTT.

The chain employs TRBV6-2 or TRBV6-3 and TRBJ1-1; 9 bases are a match to TRBD1. The J segment lost 4 bases and the V segment lost 3 bases, leaving 3 bases of the junction unmatched. Germline V gene lookup returns CDR1 MNHEY and CDR2 SVGEGT. This CDR3 has 14 residues. CDR3 DNA: TGTGCCAGCAGTTATAGGACAGGGGTCACTGAAGCTTTCTTT. Its protein is CASSYRTGVTEAFF.

J is TRBJ1-4 and V is TRBV29-1; D is unresolved. Germline lookup yields CDR1 SQVTM and CDR2 ANQGSEA. The CDR3 contains 14 residues. V was pared by 2 bases and J by 2 bases, with 9 bases between. CDR3 bases: TGCAGCGTTGAATCGGGGTGGACTAATGAAAAACTGTTTTTT. It codes for CSVESGWTNEKLFF.

The gene calls are TRBV3-1 (or the pseudogene TRBV3-2) and TRBJ1-1; D uncertain. Trimming left V 3 bases short and J 3 bases short, with 8 bases between. Germline CDR1 reads LGHDT; CDR2 reads YNNKEL (reference sequence). The CDR3 totals 13 residues. The CDR3: CASSHGPYTEAFF. The CDR3 DNA is TGTGCCAGCAGCCATGGGCCGTACACTGAAGCTTTCTTT.

V gene TRBV6-5 combines with J gene TRBJ2-1; TRBD1 might be the D (6 bases). Germline V gene sequence: CDR1 MNHEY, CDR2 SVGAGI. V shed 8 bases and J shed 0 bases, with 8 bases lying between them. The CDR3 has 13 amino acids. The CDR3 loop is CASRTVSYNEQFF. CDR3 DNA sequence: TGTGCCAGCCGGACAGTCTCCTACAATGAGCAGTTCTTC.

J is TRBJ1-1 and V is TRBV27, with D hard to call. Germline CDR1 reads MNHEY; CDR2 reads SMNVEV (reference sequence). V was trimmed by 2 bases and J by 1 base, leaving 5 bases between them. The CDR3 is made up of 13 amino acids. The CDR3 DNA reads TGTGCCAGCAGTTTAAATAGGAACACTGAAGCTTTCTTT. Its translation is CASSLNRNTEAFF.

This clone was observed a handful of times. This sequence joins TRBV2 and TRBJ1-1, with D possibly TRBD1 on 5 matching bases. The CDR3 contains 14 residues. V lost 7 bases and J 0 bases, leaving 12 bases between the germline ends. Germline assignment: CDR1 SNHLY and CDR2 FYNNEI. The DNA of the CDR3 is TGTGCCAGCAAGCGGGCGGGGGTGAACACTGAAGCTTTCTTT. This sequence encodes CASKRAGVNTEAFF.

This clone was seen more than once but under ten times. The J gene is TRBJ1-2, the V gene TRBV6-1; 7 bases line up with TRBD1. V lost 5 bases, J lost 8 bases, and 11 bases stayed unmatched. The length of the CDR3 is 14 residues. From germline, CDR1 is MNHNS and CDR2 SASEGT. This chain's CDR3 is CASSPDTGVGGYTF. In DNA, the CDR3 is TGTGCCAGCAGTCCGGACACAGGGGTGGGGGGCTACACCTTC.

This chain uses TRBV5-1 with TRBJ2-1, with 9 bases that match TRBD2. CDR3 length: 16 amino acids. V lost 5 bases and J lost 4; bases outside the gene matches: 10. The germline V gene has CDR1 SGHRS and CDR2 YFSETQ. In DNA form, the CDR3 reads TGCGCCAGCAGTCCCCAAGCGGGGGGCCAATACAATGAGCAGTTCTTC. Amino acids: CASSPQAGGQYNEQFF.

This chain uses TRBV5-8 with TRBJ1-2, with D possibly being TRBD1 (5 bases). This CDR3 is 15 amino acids long. Germline V gene data show CDR1 as SGHTS and CDR2 as YDEGEE. The V end lost 4 bases, the J end lost 0 bases, and 13 bases lay between the germline ends. CDR3 in amino acids: CASSPRDRPNYGYTF. The DNA for the CDR3 is TGTGCCAGCAGCCCGCGGGACCGTCCTAACTATGGCTACACCTTC.

The J gene is TRBJ2-4, the V gene TRBV6-2 or TRBV6-3, with D perhaps matching TRBD1 (5 bases). CDR3 length equals 21 residues. Between the trimmed V and J ends, which lost 2 bases and 0 bases, there was a span of 26 bases. Germline V gives CDR1 MNHEY, CDR2 SVGEGT. In DNA, the CDR3 is TGTGCCAGCAGTTACAATAGGGGATTAACCGGCCTATTTCTAGCCAAAAACATTCAGTACTTC. Encoded protein: CASSYNRGLTGLFLAKNIQYF.

This clone was seen a handful of times. The J gene is TRBJ1-6, the V gene TRBV6-1; D is uncertain. The CDR3 length is 16 residues. V gave up 4 bases and J gave up 8 bases, with 18 bases separating them. Germline CDR1 and CDR2: MNHNS and SASEGT. The CDR3, as DNA: TGTGCCAGCAGTGTTGTCCCAACCCCTTCAGATTCACCCCTCCACTTT. The encoded protein is CASSVVPTPSDSPLHF.

In DNA, the CDR3 is TGTGCCAGCAGTTTTGGTACAGGGGCTGGCAACGAGCAGTACTTC. It is translated as CASSFGTGAGNEQYF. This chain uses TRBV6-5 with TRBJ2-7, with 7 bases identical to TRBD1. Per germline, CDR1 MNHEY and CDR2 SVGAGI. The CDR3 is 15 residues long. Unmatched junction bases numbered 11, after V lost 4 bases and J lost 5 bases.

This clone was seen more than once but under ten times. The chain recombines TRBV7-9 with TRBJ2-1; 11 nucleotides line up with TRBD2. Germline CDR1 and CDR2: SEHNR and FQNEAQ (reference sequence). V dropped 5 bases and J dropped 8; count of bases not matched to a gene: 11. The CDR3 is 16 amino acids. The CDR3 region has the DNA TGTGCCAGCAGCATCCGGACTAGCGGGTTAATTGATGAGCAGTTCTTC. Translated: CASSIRTSGLIDEQFF. The full variable domain, its missing parts supplied by reference TRBV7-9 and TRBJ2-1, is DTGVSQNPRHKITKRGQNVTFRCDPISEHNRLYWYRQTLGQGPEFLTYFQNEAQLEKSRLLSDRFSAERPKGSFSTLEIQRTEQGDSAMYLCASSIRTSGLIDEQFFGPGTRLTVL.

V usage is TRBV10-3 and J usage is TRBJ1-3; D remains ambiguous. CDR1 and CDR2 from the germline V gene are ENHRY and SYGVKD. V lost 2 bases to trimming and J lost 2 bases, with 4 bases between them. The CDR3 sequence is 13 residues long. In DNA, the CDR3 is TGTGCCATCAGTGAGACGGCTGGAAACACCATATATTTT. It translates to CAISETAGNTIYF.

J is TRBJ2-7 and V is TRBV19; the D gene is possibly TRBD2 (5 bases). Per germline, CDR1 LNHDA and CDR2 SQIVND (reference sequence). The ends were cut back, 4 bases at V and 6 bases at J, with 13 bases in the middle. The length of the CDR3 is 13 residues. CDR3 DNA: TGTGCCAGTAGTACAAGCAGGAGCGGCGAGCAGTACTTC. The encoded protein is CASSTSRSGEQYF.

The V and J genes are TRBV19 and TRBJ2-1, with 9 bases that match TRBD1. There are 16 residues in the CDR3. The V gene's germline CDR1 is LNHDA and CDR2 SQIVND (reference sequence). V trimming: 2 bases; J trimming: 4 bases; junction bases outside the gene matches: 6. CDR3 DNA: TGTGCCAGTAGTATACTACAGGGGGCTCGGTACAATGAGCAGTTCTTC. This translates into CASSILQGARYNEQFF. Filled out from reference TRBV19 and TRBJ2-1, the complete variable domain reads DGGITQSPKYLFRKEGQNVTLSCEQNLNHDAMYWYRQDPGQGLRLIYYSQIVNDFQKGDIAEGYSVSREKKESFPLTVTSAQKNPTAFYLCASSILQGARYNEQFFGPGTRLTVL.

This clone was counted only a few times. The rearrangement links TRBV6-2 or TRBV6-3 to TRBJ1-2, with D maybe TRBD1 (5 bases). Germline V gene lookup returns CDR1 MNHEY and CDR2 SVGEGT. V shed 5 bases and J shed 4 bases, with 17 bases lying between them. CDR3 size: 15 residues. CDR3: CASSPRGGESYGYTF. Written as DNA, the CDR3 is TGTGCCAGCAGTCCCCGGGGGGGAGAATCCTATGGCTACACCTTC.

The chain carries TRBV30 and TRBJ1-3, with unresolved D. The germline gives CDR1 GTSNPN, CDR2 SVGIG (reference sequence). Trimming removed 0 bases from V and 0 bases from J, with 6 bases in between. The CDR3 sequence is 14 residues long. The CDR3 is CAWSVSFSGNTIYF. In DNA, the CDR3 is TGTGCCTGGAGTGTAAGCTTCTCTGGAAACACCATATATTTT.

CDR3 nucleotides: TGTGCCAGCAGTTACGTGGGGGCACCTGACGAGCAGTACTTC. Translating it yields CASSYVGAPDEQYF. The chain uses TRBV6-2 or TRBV6-3 and TRBJ2-7; the D gene is possibly TRBD1 (6 bases). Between the trimmed V and J ends, which lost 2 bases and 5 bases, there was a span of 13 bases. Germline CDR1 is MNHEY and CDR2 is SVGEGT. The CDR3 is made up of 14 amino acids.

The rearrangement links TRBV30 to TRBJ2-3, with D possibly being TRBD2 (5 bases). CDR3 size: 17 residues. With 0 bases removed from V and 4 bases from J, the gap between germline ends came to 20 bases. Looked up from germline, CDR1 is GTSNPN and CDR2 is SVGIG (reference sequence). The CDR3 nucleotides are TGTGCCTGGAGTGTTAGTCGGATAGTCGGGGAAGCAGATACGCAGTATTTT. Amino acid sequence: CAWSVSRIVGEADTQYF.

The gene calls are TRBV9 and TRBJ1-5; D may be TRBD1 (5 bases). V lost 4 bases, J lost 7 bases, and 18 bases lay in between. Germline assignment: CDR1 SGDLS and CDR2 YYNGEE. The CDR3 spans 15 residues. The chain's CDR3 is CASSLHGDSGQPQHF. The CDR3 bases are TGTGCCAGCAGCCTACATGGGGACTCGGGGCAGCCCCAGCATTTT.

This chain connects TRBV20-1 to TRBJ2-7; no definite D call. CDR1 is DFQATT, CDR2 SNEGSKA, per germline (reference sequence). This CDR3 is built from 13 residues. The V end was cut by 3 bases, the J end by 0 bases, with 9 bases between. The CDR3 loop is CSASAFYSYEQYF. CDR3 sequence (DNA): TGCAGTGCTAGTGCCTTCTACTCCTACGAGCAGTACTTC.